The entry below describes one T cell receptor (beta chain). The data derive from a study of blood T cell repertoires in COVID-19. About the study: From the United States, Italy and Spain came samples of acute and convalescent COVID-19.

Among Cohort 3 donors, those recovered had two negative PCRs, clearance, or symptom resolution. Germline V gives CDR1 DFQATT, CDR2 SNEGSKA (reference sequence). The CDR3 runs to 13 residues. The J segment lost 5 bases and the V segment lost 3 bases, leaving 6 bases of the junction unmatched. Sequenced by immunoSEQ multiplex PCR; TCRdb stores in-frame clones only, minus some. The sample includes around 260,000 clones, 80% to 95% seen only once; the top ten take roughly 1.1%. V usage is TRBV20-1 and J usage is TRBJ1-2, with TRBD1 matching over 7 bases. Sequencing was performed on PBMCs or T cells enriched from blood (not recorded which). The sequence was collected from a woman aged 25-40 years who had recovered from COVID-19. The CDR3 here is CSASRTGRYGYTF. CDR3 coding DNA: TGCAGTGCTAGTAGGACAGGTCGGTATGGCTACACCTTC.